The clone carrying this T cell receptor (beta chain) was counted ten times or more. Patients underwent thyroid surgery, and none had received any treatment before it. These data belong to a study of metastatic and nonmetastatic thyroid tumors. About the research overall: Repertoire comparison spanned blood and tumor or nodule tissue of malignant and benign thyroid patients.

Using MiXCR, TCRdb reanalyzed the PCR reads. The data show under 50,000 clones, around 20% seen once. Germline values: CDR1 MGHDK, CDR2 SYGVNS. V lost 5 bases and J lost 7; bases outside the gene matches: 9. This CDR3 contains 15 residues. V is TRBV25-1 and J is TRBJ2-2; 8 nucleotides match TRBD1. This receptor was identified in a male donor with papillary thyroid cancer or a benign thyroid nodule (not recorded which). Some clones in this sample may be carry-over from other donors' samples. Sequencing was done on a sample of blood. In nucleotides, the CDR3 is TGTGCCAGCAGTTCCTCGGACAGGGAGAGCGGGGAGCTGTTTTTT. As protein: CASSSSDRESGELFF.